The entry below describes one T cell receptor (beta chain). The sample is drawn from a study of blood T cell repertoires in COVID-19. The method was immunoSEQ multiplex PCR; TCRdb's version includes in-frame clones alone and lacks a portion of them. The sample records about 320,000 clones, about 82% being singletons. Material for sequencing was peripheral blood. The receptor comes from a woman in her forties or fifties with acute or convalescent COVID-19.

CDR3: CASSNQGGETEAFF. The CDR3 nucleotides are TGTGCCAGCAGCAACCAGGGGGGAGAAACTGAAGCTTTCTTT. The V call is TRBV21-1, the J call TRBJ1-1; TRBD1 reflects the table's D call only, with no check against the DNA. TRBV21-1 represents a pseudogene. The length of the CDR3 is 14 residues.